This TCR beta chain is drawn from a study of cytomegalovirus exposure and HLA in healthy donors. General study results and limits: Later analysis placed DRB1 highest and HLA-C lowest in TCR association rates, which differed by HLA locus. CMV serostatus was the only immune exposure information that was available. The investigators catalogued 180 or so TCR beta chains as cytomegalovirus-associated.

This PCR relied on a set of 60 Vbeta primers and 13 Jbeta primers. The data were produced by immunoSEQ multiplex PCR, yet TCRdb's version contains in-frame clones alone and is incomplete. Among 62,000 or so clones listed, around 87% were seen once. Germline values: CDR1 SNHLY, CDR2 FYNNEI. The CDR3 runs 14 residues. Germline trimming cut 7 bases from V and 2 bases from J; bases unmatched to any gene: 7. To note about this clone: Its target is not known.

The gene calls are TRBV2 and TRBJ1-1, with 7 bases lining up with TRBD1. The sample comprised PBMCs. The source is a man between 18 and 35 years old in good health and CMV-seronegative. The CDR3 here is CASTSTGANTEAFF. DNA for the CDR3: TGTGCCAGCACTAGTACAGGGGCCAACACTGAAGCTTTCTTT. The full variable domain, in which reference TRBV2 and TRBJ1-1 provide the parts outside the CDR3, is EPEVTQTPSHQVTQMGQEVILRCVPISNHLYFYWYRQILGQKVEFLVSFYNNEISEKSEIFDDQFSVERPDGSNFTLKIRSTKLEDSAMYFCASTSTGANTEAFFGQGTRLTVV.